This TCR beta chain was documented in a study of vaccination effects on CD4 cells after COVID-19. Here immunoSEQ multiplex PCR was the method, and the copy in TCRdb shows in-frame clones only, minus some. The sample has 73,000 or so clones, about 79% seen once. Antigen-specific CD4+ T cells were expanded (with viral peptide pools) by the ViraFEST assay ahead of sequencing. Isolating CD4+ T cells followed roughly ten days of culture. The study found no prior SARS-CoV-2 infection in the vaccine recipients, who tested negative for nucleocapsid antibodies. Wells each received two million PBMC, cultured with approximately 10 IU/ml IL-2 and approximately 10 ug/ml peptides. Study observations and caveats: In the late period after vaccination, infection- and vaccine-induced clones contracted markedly.

This clone is a singleton in its sample. The antigen is not known. The receptor comes from a human donor who received a COVID-19 vaccine. The source material was CD4+ T cells from PBMCs cultured with SARS-CoV-2 spike peptides, sampled before COVID-19 vaccination.

For the CDR3, the DNA is TGCGCCAGCAGAAAACAGGGAAGTGGGCCTAATGAAAAACTGTTTTTT. Residues: CASRKQGSGPNEKLFF. The chain recombines TRBV10-1 with TRBJ1-4; D is perhaps TRBD1 (6 bases). The V gene lost 6 bases and the J gene lost 3 bases, with 17 bases spanning the gap. Germline lookup yields CDR1 WNHNN and CDR2 SYGVQD (reference sequence). The CDR3 extends over 16 amino acids.